Listed below are T cell receptor beta chains from one sample, sequenced in a study of cytomegalovirus exposure and HLA in healthy donors. Assay used: immunoSEQ multiplex PCR; TCRdb lists only in-frame clones, some missing. Here the sample table reports 150,000 to 200,000 clones. The sequencing input was PBMCs. The origin of the receptors is a boy aged 5-17 years in good health and CMV-seronegative. CDR3s include the opening cysteine and the closing phenylalanine or tryptophan. A D gene is named only where the DNA matches it firmly.

v_call,j_call,d_call,cdr3_aa,cdr3_nt
TRBV29-1,TRBJ1-1,NA,CSVEAGRYTEAFF,TGCAGCGTTGAAGCTGGGAGGTACACTGAAGCTTTCTTT
TRBV27,TRBJ1-2,NA,CARTFGYGYTF,TGTGCCAGGACATTCGGCTATGGCTACACCTTC
TRBV6-1,TRBJ2-7,NA,CASSEAHLTRYEQYF,TGTGCCAGCAGTGAAGCGCATCTAACTAGATACGAGCAGTACTTC
TRBV2,TRBJ2-7,NA,CASRGAEPSYEQYF,TGTGCCAGCAGAGGAGCGGAACCCTCCTACGAGCAGTACTTC
TRBV5-1,TRBJ2-7,NA,CASSAAQLVPSYEQYF,TGCGCCAGCAGCGCGGCGCAACTAGTTCCCTCCTACGAGCAGTACTTC
TRBV9,TRBJ2-1,TRBD2,CASSVVSSGGYNEQFF,TGTGCCAGCAGCGTAGTTTCTAGCGGGGGGTACAATGAGCAGTTCTTC
TRBV6-4,TRBJ1-6,TRBD1,CASSDSFGQGFPLHF,TGTGCCAGCAGTGACTCTTTCGGACAGGGATTCCCCCTCCACTTT
TRBV27,TRBJ1-5,NA,CASSLQGSNQPQHF,TGTGCCAGCAGTTTACAGGGGAGCAATCAGCCCCAGCATTTT
TRBV19,TRBJ1-4,TRBD1,CASSNPGQGITNEKLFF,TGTGCCAGTAGTAACCCGGGACAGGGGATAACTAATGAAAAACTGTTTTTT
TRBV18,TRBJ2-7,TRBD2,CASSPSGAGYEQYF,TGTGCCAGCTCACCCAGCGGGGCAGGGTACGAGCAGTACTTC
TRBV6-6,TRBJ1-3,TRBD1,CASSYSRQGPGNTIYF,TGTGCCAGCAGTTACAGCCGACAGGGTCCAGGAAACACCATATATTTT